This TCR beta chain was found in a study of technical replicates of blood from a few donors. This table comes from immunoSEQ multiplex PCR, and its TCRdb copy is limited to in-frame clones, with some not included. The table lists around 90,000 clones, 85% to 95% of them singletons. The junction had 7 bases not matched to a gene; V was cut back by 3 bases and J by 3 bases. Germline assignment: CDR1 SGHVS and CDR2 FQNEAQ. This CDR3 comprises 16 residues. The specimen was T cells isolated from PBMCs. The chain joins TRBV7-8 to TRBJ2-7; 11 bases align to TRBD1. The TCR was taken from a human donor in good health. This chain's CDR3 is CASSFEGTGGIYEQYF. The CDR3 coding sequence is TGTGCCAGCAGCTTTGAAGGGACAGGGGGTATCTACGAGCAGTACTTC.